One and the same sample provided the 20 T cell receptor beta chains below, sequenced in a study of T cells after yellow fever vaccination. TCRdb used MiXCR to reprocess the 5' RACE reads, holding one entry per CDR3 protein. The sample holds over 150,000 distinct CDR3 sequences; around 7.2% are singletons and the top ten take 2.5% to 3%. The sample in question was CD4+ T cells sorted from PBMCs, obtained roughly 5 days after the first yellow fever vaccination. These TCRs come from a man aged 18 to 29 who received the YFV17D yellow fever vaccine.

This clonotype came up many times. CDR3 bases: TGCGCCAGCAGCTTGGCGGCAAACACCGGGGAGCTGTTTTTT. Its translation: CASSLAANTGELFF. The rearrangement joins TRBV5-1 to TRBJ2-2, with D unclear. Trimming removed 0 bases at V and 2 bases at J, with 5 bases between. CDR3 length equals 14 residues. Germline values: CDR1 SGHRS, CDR2 YFSETQ.

This clonotype was counted many times. The rearrangement uses TRBV7-2 and TRBJ1-2; D uncertain. Germline V lookup: CDR1 SGHTA, CDR2 FQGNSA. The CDR3 has 13 residues. V lost 5 bases and J 3 bases, leaving 10 bases between the germline ends. The DNA of the CDR3 is TGTGCCAGCAGCCAGTGGGCCGACTATGGCTACACCTTC. Translated, it gives CASSQWADYGYTF.

This clonotype has ten or more counts. The CDR3 loop reads CASSHGTSGSDTQYF. The DNA of the CDR3 is TGTGCCAGCAGCCACGGGACTAGCGGGTCAGATACGCAGTATTTT. J is TRBJ2-3 and V is TRBV7-2, with 12 bases matching TRBD2. The V gene's germline CDR1 is SGHTA and CDR2 FQGNSA. The CDR3 loop spans 15 amino acids. V was clipped by 5 bases and J by 4 bases; unmatched bases: 4.

This clonotype has ten or more counts. The V and J genes are TRBV3-1 and TRBJ1-5, with D maybe TRBD1 (5 bases). V lost 2 bases to trimming and J lost 7 bases, with 9 bases between them. This CDR3 has 13 residues. Germline V gives CDR1 LGHDT, CDR2 YNNKEL (reference sequence). CDR3 nucleotides: TGTGCCAGCAGCCAACGAGGGGACCAGCCCCAGCATTTT. Its translation is CASSQRGDQPQHF.

At least ten counts were recorded for this clonotype. The CDR3, as DNA: TGTGCCAGCACCAGAACATACACTAGCGTCGAGCAGTTCTTC. Its translation is CASTRTYTSVEQFF. The rearrangement joins TRBV2 to TRBJ2-1; 7 bases are shared with TRBD2. The CDR3 spans 14 residues. Unmatched junction bases numbered 13, after V lost 7 bases and J lost 10 bases. The germline gives CDR1 SNHLY, CDR2 FYNNEI.

This clonotype was picked up many times. The gene calls are TRBV15 and TRBJ1-6; D call uncertain. This CDR3 has 13 residues. Between the trimmed V and J ends, which lost 1 base and 11 bases, there was a span of 9 bases. Looked up from germline, CDR1 is LNHNV and CDR2 is YYDKDF (reference sequence). This chain's CDR3 is CATSRVSVAPLHF. CDR3 nucleotide sequence: TGTGCCACCAGCAGAGTTTCTGTCGCACCCCTCCACTTT. Variable domain in full (rest from reference TRBV15 and TRBJ1-6): DAMVIQNPRYQVTQFGKPVTLSCSQTLNHNVMYWYQQKSSQAPKLLFHYYDKDFNNEADTPDNFQSRRPNTSFCFLDIRSPGLGDTAMYLCATSRVSVAPLHFGNGTRLTVT.

The chain joins TRBV2 to TRBJ1-2; TRBD1 might be the D (6 bases). Per germline, CDR1 SNHLY and CDR2 FYNNEI. The V end was cut by 5 bases, the J end by 8 bases, with 18 bases between. There are 14 residues in the CDR3. CDR3 DNA sequence: TGTGCCAGCAGTACCGTACAGGGAAGGCAAGGCTACACCTTC. As protein: CASSTVQGRQGYTF.

This clonotype was found many times. This chain uses TRBV5-1 with TRBJ1-6; 10 bases fit TRBD1. Germline trimming cut 4 bases from V and 10 bases from J; bases unmatched to any gene: 8. The germline V gene encodes CDR1 SGHRS and CDR2 YFSETQ. CDR3 length: 15 residues. Here the CDR3 DNA reads TGCGCCAGCAGCCCGAAGGGGACAGGGGCCTCACCCCTCCACTTT. It encodes CASSPKGTGASPLHF.

This clonotype was observed a few times. This chain connects TRBV7-2 to TRBJ2-1, with 9 nucleotides matching TRBD2. Germline CDR1 SGHTA, CDR2 FQGNSA. The ends lost 2 bases at V and 8 bases at J; junction bases unmatched: 10. The CDR3 covers 16 residues. The CDR3 is CASSLRASGGLYEQFF. CDR3 in DNA: TGTGCCAGCAGCTTAAGGGCGAGCGGGGGGCTCTATGAGCAGTTCTTC.

A word on this clonotype: A read error may explain this, as a much larger clone is one base away. The chain is built from TRBV5-1 and TRBJ1-1; a possible D gene is TRBD1 (5 bases). Trimming took 2 bases from V and 3 from J, leaving 11 bases between them. CDR3 length: 14 residues. Germline CDR1 and CDR2: SGHRS and YFSETQ. This chain's CDR3 is CASSFQGMYTEAFF. CDR3 sequence (DNA): TGCGCCAGCAGCTTTCAGGGCATGTACACTGAAGCTTTCTTT.

This clonotype has at least ten counts. The chain is built from TRBV7-2 and TRBJ1-1; D remains ambiguous. The CDR3 has 15 amino acids. CDR1 SGHTA and CDR2 FQGNSA come from the germline V gene. V lost 6 bases to trimming and J lost 6 bases, with 20 bases between them. The CDR3 DNA reads TGTGCCAGCAGTCTAAGTCCCACCTTAAGGGCTGAAGCTTTCTTT. This encodes CASSLSPTLRAEAFF.

This clonotype was seen repeatedly, ten times or more. The chain couples TRBV19 to TRBJ2-5, with 7 bases lining up with TRBD2. The germline gives CDR1 LNHDA, CDR2 SQIVND (reference sequence). With 6 bases clipped from V and 2 bases from J, the junction kept 9 bases outside the gene matches. This CDR3 is 15 amino acids long. The CDR3 region has the DNA TGTGCCAGTAGGCGACGCGGGGGAGCGCAAGAGACCCAGTACTTC. It yields the protein CASRRRGGAQETQYF.

This clonotype was detected ten times or more. V gene TRBV2 combines with J gene TRBJ2-5; D is uncertain. CDR3 length: 11 residues. Per germline, CDR1 SNHLY and CDR2 FYNNEI. V was trimmed by 3 bases and J by 5 bases, leaving 4 bases between them. CDR3 loop: CASSDFETQYF. DNA of the CDR3: TGTGCCAGCAGTGATTTCGAGACCCAGTACTTC. The full variable domain, its missing parts supplied by reference TRBV2 and TRBJ2-5, is EPEVTQTPSHQVTQMGQEVILRCVPISNHLYFYWYRQILGQKVEFLVSFYNNEISEKSEIFDDQFSVERPDGSNFTLKIRSTKLEDSAMYFCASSDFETQYFGPGTRLLVL.

In this sample, this clonotype turned up a few times. The V gene is TRBV5-4, the J gene TRBJ2-3, with D tentatively TRBD2 (6 bases). The CDR3 contains 15 residues. The V and J ends lost 7 bases and 1 base respectively, with 16 bases between them. The germline V gene has CDR1 SGHNT and CDR2 YYREEE (reference sequence). Written as DNA, the CDR3 is TGTGCCAGCCCCGGGGAACCGGGGGGCACAGATACGCAGTATTTT. Translated, it gives CASPGEPGGTDTQYF.

This clonotype was counted ten times or more. The genes are TRBV6-2 or TRBV6-3 and TRBJ1-5, with D tentatively TRBD1 (6 bases). The germline V and J ends were trimmed by 8 bases and 5 bases, with 13 bases remaining between them. CDR3 length: 13 residues. Germline V lookup: CDR1 MNHEY, CDR2 SVGEGT. The CDR3 nucleotides are TGTGCCAGCGGGTACACAGGGTATCAGCCCCAGCATTTT. Translation gives CASGYTGYQPQHF.

This clonotype occurred a few times. CDR3 sequence reads: CASSAGVETQYF. CDR3 in DNA: TGTGCCAGCAGTGCGGGAGTGGAGACCCAGTACTTC. V gene TRBV6-2 or TRBV6-3 combines with J gene TRBJ2-5; 7 nucleotides align to TRBD2. The CDR3 has 12 amino acids. After removal of 5 bases from V and 5 bases from J, the junction contained 2 bases not matched to a gene. Per the germline V gene, CDR1 is MNHEY and CDR2 is SVGEGT.

CDR3 DNA: TGCGCCAGCAGCTTGGATGCGGGGTCTAATGAAAAACTGTTTTTT. Its protein product is CASSLDAGSNEKLFF. This sequence joins TRBV5-1 and TRBJ1-4; D gene ambiguous. The CDR3 runs to 15 residues. CDR1 is SGHRS and CDR2 is YFSETQ in the germline V gene. V dropped 0 bases and J dropped 3 bases, with 9 bases sitting between them.

There are many counts of this clonotype. V and J are TRBV15 and TRBJ2-4; D call uncertain. The CDR3 covers 13 residues. Germline CDR1 and CDR2: LNHNV and YYDKDF (reference sequence). V was trimmed by 5 bases and J by 2 bases, leaving 7 bases between them. The CDR3 DNA reads as TGTGCCACCAGCGGAGTAACCAAAAACATTCAGTACTTC. Translation gives CATSGVTKNIQYF.

In its sample, this clonotype was seen a few times. The chain employs TRBV21-1 and TRBJ1-5; the DNA was not used to check the table's D call, TRBD1. TRBV21-1 is tagged as a pseudogene. The CDR3 totals 15 residues. The CDR3 DNA sequence: TGTGCCAGCAGCGGGAAACAGGGGGGCAATCAGCCCCAGCATTTT. As protein: CASSGKQGGNQPQHF.

This clonotype was counted at least ten times. V and J are TRBV3-1 and TRBJ1-2; D uncertain. This CDR3 comprises 12 residues. From germline, CDR1 is LGHDT and CDR2 YNNKEL (reference sequence). Between the trimmed V and J ends, which lost 1 base and 7 bases, there was a span of 7 bases. The CDR3 nucleotides are TGTGCCAGCAGCCAAGTCTCCTCTGGCTACACCTTC. This gives the protein CASSQVSSGYTF.